These 12 T cell receptor beta chains came from one sample sequenced in a study of patients and donors after allogeneic stem cell transplantation. TCRdb reanalysed the RT-PCR reads using MiXCR and keeps one entry per CDR3 protein. The sample includes about a million distinct CDR3 sequences, approximately 18% of them seen just once. The source material was blood, either unsorted or a sorted T cell fraction (not recorded which). These receptor sequences come from a human donor who was either an allogeneic HSCT recipient or a stem cell or donor lymphocyte infusion donor (not recorded which). It is not recorded whose cells these are; they may come from a transplant donor.

This clonotype showed up just a few times. The chain combines TRBV7-9 with TRBJ1-1, with TRBD1 matching over 8 bases. The CDR3 loop spans 11 amino acids. Germline assignment: CDR1 SEHNR and CDR2 FQNEAQ (reference sequence). Trimming at V came to 3 bases and at J to 11 bases, leaving 2 bases not matched to a gene. CDR3 sequence (DNA): TGTGCCAGCAGCTTGGGACAGGTGGCTTTCTTT. This gives the protein CASSLGQVAFF. Full variable domain (missing parts from reference TRBV7-9 and TRBJ1-1): DTGVSQNPRHKITKRGQNVTFRCDPISEHNRLYWYRQTLGQGPEFLTYFQNEAQLEKSRLLSDRFSAERPKGSFSTLEIQRTEQGDSAMYLCASSLGQVAFFGQGTRLTVV.

The J gene is TRBJ1-1, the V gene TRBV4-1; TRBD1 might be the D (5 bases). Germline V gene lookup returns CDR1 MGHRA and CDR2 YSYEKL. CDR3 size: 15 residues. Trimming shortened V by 0 bases and J by 5 bases, and 13 bases separated the two germline ends. CDR3 DNA sequence: TGCGCCAGCAGCCAAGATCAGGGTTTGAGGACTGAAGCTTTCTTT. It specifies CASSQDQGLRTEAFF.

This clonotype was seen more than once but under ten times. V usage is TRBV28 and J usage is TRBJ1-2; D not certain. Between the trimmed V and J ends, which lost 8 bases and 8 bases, there was a span of 9 bases. The CDR3 is 10 amino acids. The germline V gene encodes CDR1 MDHEN and CDR2 SYDVKM. The chain's CDR3 is CASERVGYTF. The DNA of the CDR3 is TGTGCCAGCGAACGGGTCGGCTACACCTTC.

The chain couples TRBV20-1 to TRBJ2-1; TRBD2 matches 10 bases. This CDR3 is built from 16 residues. Losses at the gene ends were 6 bases for V and 0 bases for J; bases not matched to a gene: 8. The germline V gene has CDR1 DFQATT and CDR2 SNEGSKA (reference sequence). The CDR3 DNA reads TGCAGTGCACCCGGGACTAGCGCCCCCTCCTACAATGAGCAGTTCTTC. It translates to CSAPGTSAPSYNEQFF.

The rearrangement uses TRBV5-1 and TRBJ2-1; D is ambiguous. The CDR3 spans 17 residues. The ends were cut back, 0 bases at V and 4 bases at J, with 17 bases in the middle. CDR1 and CDR2 (germline): SGHRS, YFSETQ. The CDR3 DNA sequence: TGCGCCAGCAGCTTGGGTCTGATAGCAAGGGTGTACAATGAGCAGTTCTTC. This encodes CASSLGLIARVYNEQFF.

The chain combines TRBV20-1 with TRBJ2-5; D gene unclear. Germline V CDR1 and CDR2: DFQATT, SNEGSKA (reference sequence). This CDR3 has 15 residues. Trimming left V 1 base short and J 4 bases short, with 16 bases between. The DNA for the CDR3 is TGCAGTGCTAGAGCTATCGGACGGTTCAGAGAGACCCAGTACTTC. This codes for CSARAIGRFRETQYF.

This sequence joins TRBV4-3 and TRBJ2-7; the match to TRBD2 covers 8 bases. CDR1 is LGHNA, CDR2 YSLEER, per germline. Germline trimming cut 1 base from V and 5 bases from J; bases unmatched to any gene: 7. The CDR3 covers 15 residues. CDR3: CASSQGTAGANEQYF. Written as DNA, the CDR3 is TGCGCCAGCAGCCAAGGGACAGCGGGGGCAAACGAGCAGTACTTC.

This clonotype was counted only a few times. J is TRBJ2-1 and V is TRBV27; TRBD2 matches 7 bases. The V gene end was trimmed by 3 bases and the J gene end by 0 bases; junction bases not matched to a gene: 5. CDR3 length: 16 residues. In germline, CDR1 is MNHEY, CDR2 SMNVEV (reference sequence). CDR3 protein: CASSFGGTISYNEQFF. CDR3 DNA sequence: TGTGCCAGCAGTTTCGGGGGGACTATCTCCTACAATGAGCAGTTCTTC.

This clonotype appeared a few times. The rearrangement links TRBV7-9 to TRBJ2-3; D might be TRBD1 (5 bases). Between the trimmed V and J ends, which lost 4 bases and 2 bases, there was a span of 13 bases. The CDR3 is made up of 15 amino acids. CDR1 SEHNR and CDR2 FQNEAQ come from the germline V gene (reference sequence). The CDR3 DNA is TGTGCCAGCAGCTGGGGCAGCGAACTCACAGATACGCAGTATTTT. Its translation: CASSWGSELTDTQYF.

In this sample, this clonotype turned up a few times. This chain connects TRBV24-1 to TRBJ1-2; D possibly corresponds to TRBD1 (6 bases). The length of the CDR3 is 14 residues. Looked up from germline, CDR1 is KGHDR and CDR2 is SFDVKD. Between the trimmed V and J ends, which lost 2 bases and 0 bases, there was a span of 6 bases. The CDR3 spells CATSDWTANYGYTF. CDR3 DNA: TGTGCCACCAGTGATTGGACAGCTAACTATGGCTACACCTTC.

The chain recombines TRBV24-1 with TRBJ2-2; D is uncertain. Germline CDR1 and CDR2: KGHDR and SFDVKD. The ends were cut back, 0 bases at V and 3 bases at J, with 10 bases in the middle. This CDR3 region has 16 residues. The CDR3 here is CATSDLQYGYTGELFF. CDR3 DNA sequence: TGTGCCACCAGTGATTTGCAGTACGGATACACCGGGGAGCTGTTTTTT.

The sample holds a few counts of this clonotype. The chain has TRBV12-5 and TRBJ1-3; D is unclear. V shed 1 base and J shed 5 bases, with 12 bases lying between them. CDR3 length: 15 residues. The germline V gene encodes CDR1 LGHNT and CDR2 FRNRAP. CDR3 DNA: TGTGCTAGTGGTTTGGAGGTTCAGGTTCGAAACACCATATATTTT. Translation: CASGLEVQVRNTIYF.